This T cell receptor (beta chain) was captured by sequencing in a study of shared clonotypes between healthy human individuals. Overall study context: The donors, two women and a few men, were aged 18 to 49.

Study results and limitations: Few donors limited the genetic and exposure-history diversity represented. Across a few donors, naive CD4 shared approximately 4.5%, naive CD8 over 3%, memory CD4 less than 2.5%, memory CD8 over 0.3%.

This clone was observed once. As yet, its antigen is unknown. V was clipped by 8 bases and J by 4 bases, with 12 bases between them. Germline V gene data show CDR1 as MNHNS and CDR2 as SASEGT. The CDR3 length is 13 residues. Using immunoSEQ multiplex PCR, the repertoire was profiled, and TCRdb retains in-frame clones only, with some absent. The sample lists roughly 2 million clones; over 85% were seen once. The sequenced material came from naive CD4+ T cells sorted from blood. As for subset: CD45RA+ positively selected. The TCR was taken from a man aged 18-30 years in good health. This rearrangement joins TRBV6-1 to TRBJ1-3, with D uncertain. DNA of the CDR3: TGTGCCAGCTCCGGGGAGTCCGGAAACACCATATATTTT. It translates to CASSGESGNTIYF.